The 7 T cell receptor beta chains presented below share a single source sample, sequenced in a study of CD4 T cells in relation to SARS-CoV-2 and coronaviruses. Their recognized antigens are unknown. Sequenced by immunoSEQ multiplex PCR; TCRdb stores in-frame clones only, minus some. The repertoire has over 35,000 clones, more than 60% of them found once; the top ten carry roughly 20%. Sequenced: memory CD4+ T cells from PBMCs, cultured in vitro. The source of these receptors is an adult with COVID-19.

Only a few counts were recorded for this clone. This chain links TRBV4-3 with TRBJ2-6; a weak D match, TRBD1 (6 bases). CDR1 and CDR2 (germline): LGHNA, YSLEER. The CDR3 is made up of 16 amino acids. The V end lost 4 bases, the J end lost 2 bases, and 12 bases lay between the germline ends. CDR3 nucleotides: TGCGCCAGCAGCCCAGAAGCAGGGGCTGGGGCCAACGTCCTGACTTTC. Translating gives CASSPEAGAGANVLTF.

The chain has TRBV4-1 and TRBJ1-4, with a tentative D call TRBD1 (6 bases). The germline CDR1 and CDR2 sequences are MGHRA and YSYEKL. Trimming left V 4 bases short and J 5 bases short, with 14 bases between. The CDR3 loop spans 15 amino acids. Here the CDR3 reads CASSPRQAVNEKLFF. The CDR3 nucleotides are TGCGCCAGCAGCCCCCGACAGGCCGTGAATGAAAAACTGTTTTTT.

V and J are TRBV5-4 and TRBJ1-2; D is perhaps TRBD1 (5 bases). The V end lost 4 bases, the J end lost 3 bases, and 13 bases lay between the germline ends. Germline assignment: CDR1 SGHNT and CDR2 YYREEE (reference sequence). This CDR3 has 14 residues. The CDR3 sequence is CASSRTGDYYGYTF. The CDR3 coding sequence is TGTGCCAGCAGCCGTACAGGCGACTACTATGGCTACACCTTC.

This chain connects TRBV15 to TRBJ1-4, with D uncertain. The germline V gene has CDR1 LNHNV and CDR2 YYDKDF (reference sequence). Trimming removed 1 base at V and 3 bases at J, with 6 bases between. This CDR3 contains 14 residues. The CDR3 loop reads CATSRVGSNEKLFF. As DNA, the CDR3 is TGTGCCACCAGCAGAGTGGGTTCTAATGAAAAACTGTTTTTT.

The chain is built from TRBV7-9 and TRBJ2-7, with D unclear. The V end lost 5 bases, the J end lost 3 bases, and 5 bases lay between the germline ends. CDR1 is SEHNR, CDR2 FQNEAQ, per germline (reference sequence). This CDR3 has 11 residues. The CDR3 DNA sequence: TGTGCCAGCAGCAACAACTACGAGCAGTACTTC. It encodes CASSNNYEQYF.

The chain couples TRBV30 to TRBJ2-5; 8 bases agree with TRBD1. V dropped 0 bases and J dropped 8; count of bases not matched to a gene: 5. There are 13 residues in the CDR3. Per germline, CDR1 GTSNPN and CDR2 SVGIG (reference sequence). This chain's CDR3 is CAWSVGQGGTQYF. The CDR3 nucleotides read TGTGCCTGGAGTGTCGGACAGGGAGGAACCCAGTACTTC.

V usage is TRBV5-4 and J usage is TRBJ2-1; no firm D call. This CDR3 is built from 11 residues. V was trimmed by 3 bases and J by 8 bases, leaving 6 bases between them. Germline V gene data show CDR1 as SGHNT and CDR2 as YYREEE (reference sequence). This CDR3 is CASSYGYEQFF. The CDR3, as DNA: TGTGCCAGCAGCTATGGTTATGAGCAGTTCTTC.